This T cell receptor (beta chain) is drawn from a study of T cell responses to AZD1222 COVID-19 vaccine. The study, taken as a whole, reports: CD4 TCRs associated with vaccination spanned spike, dominating at 160-218 and 743-854.

As to this clone: Its antigen is undetermined.

CDR1 and CDR2 (germline): ENHRY, SYGVKD. V was shortened by 3 bases and J by 5 bases, with 13 bases between the two germline ends. The CDR3 loop spans 14 amino acids. Repertoires were generated with immunoSEQ multiplex PCR, while TCRdb's copy carries only in-frame clones and drops some. Among about 120,000 clones listed, approximately 90% were seen once. The chain employs TRBV10-3 and TRBJ2-5; a weak D match, TRBD2 (5 bases). The receptor was derived from an adult in good health. Here the sequenced sample was peripheral blood, taken on day 0 of AZD1222 vaccination. The CDR3 is CAISDFSEGETQYF. In nucleotides, the CDR3 is TGTGCCATCAGTGATTTTAGCGAAGGCGAGACCCAGTACTTC.